The 11 T cell receptor beta chains reported below all come from one sample, sequenced in a study of identical twins. TCRdb re-called the 5' RACE reads through MiXCR, storing one row per CDR3 protein. The sample comprises hundreds of thousands of distinct CDR3 sequences, 8.5% to 9.5% of which are singletons, and 0.75% to 1% rests with the top ten. These sequences were also reported in another study, on yellow fever vaccine responses in identical twins.

Material: PBMCs. The source of these receptors is a woman aged 18-29 years in good health.

This clonotype has more than one count but fewer than ten. The chain joins TRBV28 to TRBJ2-3, with D unclear. Looked up from germline, CDR1 is MDHEN and CDR2 is SYDVKM. The CDR3 covers 14 residues. Between the trimmed V and J ends, which lost 5 bases and 0 bases, there was a span of 9 bases. DNA for the CDR3: TGTGCCAGCAGTCCTCTCGGGAGCACAGATACGCAGTATTTT. Amino acids: CASSPLGSTDTQYF.

The CDR3 nucleotides are TGTGCCAGCAGCTTACTGACGGATGGGCCCTACGAGCAGTACTTC. Translating gives CASSLLTDGPYEQYF. J is TRBJ2-7 and V is TRBV7-9; no reliable D call. The germline V gene has CDR1 SEHNR and CDR2 FQNEAQ (reference sequence). The CDR3 is made up of 15 amino acids. Between the trimmed V and J ends, which lost 2 bases and 2 bases, there was a span of 13 bases.

This chain connects TRBV5-4 to TRBJ1-2, with a tentative D call TRBD1 (6 bases). The V and J ends lost 1 base and 5 bases respectively, with 12 bases between them. Germline V gene lookup returns CDR1 SGHNT and CDR2 YYREEE (reference sequence). This CDR3 has 14 residues. In DNA, the CDR3 is TGTGCCAGCAGCTTGCCAGGGGTTGAGTATGGCTACACCTTC. Translating it yields CASSLPGVEYGYTF.

The CDR3 DNA reads TGTGCCAGCGGCGCGGATGTATATGATACGCAGTATTTT. It encodes CASGADVYDTQYF. The chain carries TRBV6-2 or TRBV6-3 and TRBJ2-3; D not resolved. The CDR3 totals 13 residues. Germline lookup yields CDR1 MNHEY and CDR2 SVGEGT. The V gene lost 8 bases and the J gene lost 6 bases, with 15 bases spanning the gap.

This chain joins TRBV7-6 and TRBJ2-5, with D possibly TRBD2 on 7 matching bases. The V end lost 6 bases, the J end lost 5 bases, and 16 bases lay between the germline ends. The CDR3 loop spans 14 amino acids. Germline lookup yields CDR1 SGHVS and CDR2 FNYEAQ. The CDR3 DNA follows: TGTGCCAGCAGTCCTCAGGGGAGGGTGGAGACCCAGTACTTC. As protein: CASSPQGRVETQYF.

The rearrangement uses TRBV4-3 and TRBJ2-7; weak D call: TRBD2 (7 bases). V dropped 4 bases and J dropped 6 bases, with 16 bases sitting between them. Germline lookup yields CDR1 LGHNA and CDR2 YSLEER. The length of the CDR3 is 14 residues. The CDR3 loop reads CASSRGRGGLEQYF. DNA of the CDR3: TGCGCCAGCAGCCGCGGGAGAGGGGGGCTCGAGCAGTACTTC.

This clonotype came up many times. The junction departs from germline at one end; a sequencing error may be responsible. In nucleotides, the CDR3 is TGCAGCGTTGGGGTAGCGGGGGGGCTTGGCAGTAGTGATTTT. This gives the protein CSVGVAGGLGSSDF. V usage is TRBV29-1 and J usage is TRBJ2-3; 11 bases align to TRBD2. Germline lookup yields CDR1 SQVTM and CDR2 ANQGSEA. This CDR3 region has 14 residues.

The chain has TRBV4-2 and TRBJ2-1; TRBD1 agrees at 7 bases. J lost 0 bases, V lost 5 bases, and 10 bases had no gene match. The CDR3 has 17 residues. Germline V gene lookup returns CDR1 LGHNA and CDR2 YNFKEQ. Here the CDR3 reads CASSNILGQNSYNEQFF. The CDR3 bases are TGTGCCAGCAGCAACATCTTGGGACAGAACTCCTACAATGAGCAGTTCTTC.

The chain employs TRBV14 and TRBJ2-1, with 7 nucleotides matching TRBD2. Unmatched junction bases numbered 13, after V lost 4 bases and J lost 4 bases. Per germline, CDR1 SGHDN and CDR2 FVKESK. CDR3 length equals 17 residues. In nucleotides, the CDR3 is TGTGCCAGCAGCCCCCTTGGGGCGGGAGTTTTTTACAATGAGCAGTTCTTC. Its translation: CASSPLGAGVFYNEQFF.

The chain combines TRBV6-5 with TRBJ1-1; D is uncertain. The CDR3 runs 14 residues. Germline V gives CDR1 MNHEY, CDR2 SVGAGI. The V end was cut by 4 bases, the J end by 1 base, with 10 bases between. CDR3: CASSFDTPNTEAFF. For the CDR3, the DNA is TGTGCCAGCAGTTTCGACACACCGAACACTGAAGCTTTCTTT.

Ten or more counts support this clonotype. V usage is TRBV29-1 and J usage is TRBJ2-7, with 7 bases fitting TRBD1. The trim removed 7 bases at V and 4 bases at J, leaving 4 bases unmatched. Germline V gene lookup returns CDR1 SQVTM and CDR2 ANQGSEA. There are 11 residues in the CDR3. CDR3 region: CSAATGYEQYF. CDR3 sequence (DNA): TGCAGCGCCGCGACAGGGTACGAGCAGTACTTC.